These 25 T cell receptor beta chains originate from one sample sequenced in a study of vaccination and CD4 T cells after COVID-19. These receptors' antigens are unknown. Sequencing of cultured CD4+ T cell DNA used the Oncomine TCR Beta short-read assay. TCRdb used MiXCR to reprocess the PCR reads, holding one entry per CDR3 protein. The table records 15,000 to 20,000 distinct CDR3 sequences, 67% of them present only once. Specified treatment: 10-day PBMC culture with coronavirus spike peptide pools or control peptides (ViraFEST assay). The sample comprised CD4+ T cells from blood, cultured in vitro. The receptors shown here come from a human donor who had recovered from COVID-19.

J is TRBJ1-5 and V is TRBV19, with D possibly matching TRBD1 (6 bases). V was trimmed by 5 bases and J by 1 base, leaving 15 bases between them. The CDR3 has 16 residues. The germline V gene encodes CDR1 LNHDA and CDR2 SQIVND (reference sequence). CDR3 sequence reads: CASSDGGAGSNQPQHF. In DNA form, the CDR3 reads TGTGCCAGTAGTGACGGGGGGGCTGGGAGCAATCAGCCCCAGCATTTT.

V usage is TRBV20-1 and J usage is TRBJ1-5; no firm D call. CDR1 is DFQATT, CDR2 SNEGSKA, per germline (reference sequence). This CDR3 has 11 amino acids. V was clipped by 5 bases and J by 6 bases, with 8 bases between them. The CDR3 here is CSADRGQPQHF. The CDR3, as DNA: TGCAGTGCTGACCGGGGTCAGCCCCAGCATTTT.

This sequence joins TRBV20-1 and TRBJ2-7; TRBD1 or TRBD2 may be the D gene (5 bases each). CDR1 and CDR2 from the germline V gene are DFQATT and SNEGSKA (reference sequence). The germline V and J ends were trimmed by 5 bases and 4 bases, with 12 bases remaining between them. The CDR3 sequence is 12 residues long. The CDR3 loop is CSAGTAGYEQYF. CDR3 bases: TGCAGTGCTGGGACGGCTGGATACGAGCAGTACTTC.

This rearrangement joins TRBV2 to TRBJ1-1; 7 bases align to TRBD1. The trim removed 5 bases at V and 7 bases at J, leaving 4 bases unmatched. CDR3 length: 12 residues. Germline CDR1 reads SNHLY; CDR2 reads FYNNEI. The CDR3 bases are TGTGCCAGCAGTCGCTCAGGGGGTGAAGCTTTCTTT. Protein: CASSRSGGEAFF. The variable domain in full, with the rest retrieved from reference TRBV2 and TRBJ1-1, is EPEVTQTPSHQVTQMGQEVILRCVPISNHLYFYWYRQILGQKVEFLVSFYNNEISEKSEIFDDQFSVERPDGSNFTLKIRSTKLEDSAMYFCASSRSGGEAFFGQGTRLTVV.

The chain uses TRBV24-1 and TRBJ1-4, with 9 bases that match TRBD1. The CDR3 is 15 amino acids. V gave up 2 bases and J gave up 5 bases; unmatched junction bases: 2. CDR1 and CDR2 from the germline V gene are KGHDR and SFDVKD. The CDR3 coding sequence is TGTGCCACCAGTGATTCCGGGACAGGGAATGAAAAACTGTTTTTT. This codes for CATSDSGTGNEKLFF.

Only a few counts were recorded for this clonotype. The chain uses TRBV20-1 and TRBJ1-6; 7 bases are a match to TRBD1. Unmatched junction bases numbered 4, after V lost 4 bases and J lost 7 bases. Germline V gene data show CDR1 as DFQATT and CDR2 as SNEGSKA (reference sequence). This CDR3 comprises 13 residues. The CDR3 DNA reads as TGCAGTGCTACCAGGGACAGCAATTCACCCCTCCACTTT. Its translation is CSATRDSNSPLHF.

The chain links TRBV7-2 to TRBJ2-1; D is tentatively TRBD1 or TRBD2 (5 bases each). The CDR3 runs 14 residues. Trimming removed 3 bases at V and 9 bases at J, with 15 bases between. Germline CDR1 and CDR2: SGHTA and FQGNSA. CDR3 loop: CASSFGIGGSEQFF. CDR3 bases: TGTGCCAGCAGCTTTGGGATTGGGGGAAGTGAGCAGTTCTTC.

This clonotype is a singleton in its sample. One end of the junction fails to match germline, which may point to a read error. The V call is TRBV7-2, the J call TRBJ1-1; D is perhaps TRBD1 (5 bases). Germline loops: CDR1 SGHTA, CDR2 FQGNSA. The CDR3 covers 13 residues. CDR3 in amino acids: CAGSLEGRRLAFF. The CDR3 DNA follows: TGTGCCGGCAGCTTGGAGGGGCGGAGGTTGGCTTTCTTT. The whole variable domain, filled in from reference TRBV7-2 and TRBJ1-1, reads GAGVSQSPSNKVTEKGKDVELRCDPISGHTALYWYRQSLGQGLEFLIYFQGNSAPDKSGLPSDRFSAERTGGSVSTLTIQRTQQEDSAVYLCAGSLEGRRLAFFGQGTRLTVV.

The sample holds a few counts of this clonotype. The chain recombines TRBV15 with TRBJ1-5; D is ambiguous. CDR1 is LNHNV and CDR2 is YYDKDF in the germline V gene (reference sequence). The V end lost 3 bases, the J end lost 0 bases, and 6 bases lay between the germline ends. The CDR3 has 14 residues. The chain's CDR3 is CATSSRDSNQPQHF. Here the CDR3 DNA reads TGTGCCACCAGCAGCCGGGATAGCAATCAGCCCCAGCATTTT.

In DNA, the CDR3 is TGCAGTGCTAGAGATCCATCGGGACTAGCGGGAGAGGGTGAGCAGTTCTTC. Translating it yields CSARDPSGLAGEGEQFF. This sequence joins TRBV20-1 and TRBJ2-1; the match to TRBD2 covers 14 bases. The V and J ends lost 0 bases and 9 bases, in that order; junction bases with no gene match: 10. The CDR3 consists of 17 residues. Germline values: CDR1 DFQATT, CDR2 SNEGSKA (reference sequence).

This clonotype occurred a few times. This chain joins TRBV19 and TRBJ1-2; the D is unclear. Per the germline V gene, CDR1 is LNHDA and CDR2 is SQIVND (reference sequence). The CDR3 has 12 amino acids. Trimming pared 2 bases from V and 0 bases from J, leaving 1 base between. CDR3 sequence: CASSISNYGYTF. DNA for the CDR3: TGTGCCAGTAGTATATCTAACTATGGCTACACCTTC.

A note on this clonotype: One junction end disagrees with the germline gene, perhaps due to a read error. The J gene is TRBJ2-7, the V gene TRBV11-2; D remains unclear. The CDR3 runs 15 residues. The germline gives CDR1 SGHAT, CDR2 FQNNGV. In nucleotides, the CDR3 is TGTGTCAGCAGCCCCAGTATGGGTCCGGGCTACGAGCAGTACTTC. This encodes CVSSPSMGPGYEQYF.

The chain uses TRBV7-9 and TRBJ2-3, with D perhaps matching TRBD2 (6 bases). The germline gives CDR1 SEHNR, CDR2 FQNEAQ (reference sequence). The ends were cut back, 0 bases at V and 5 bases at J, with 18 bases in the middle. This CDR3 has 17 amino acids. CDR3 sequence reads: CASSLAFAGSAGDTQYF. The DNA of the CDR3 is TGTGCCAGCAGCTTAGCTTTTGCGGGGAGTGCAGGAGATACGCAGTATTTT.

The sample holds a few counts of this clonotype. The chain carries TRBV28 and TRBJ1-2, with unresolved D. V gave up 6 bases and J gave up 2 bases, with 4 bases separating them. This CDR3 contains 11 residues. CDR1 is MDHEN and CDR2 is SYDVKM in the germline V gene. The CDR3 DNA is TGTGCCAGCAGGGAAAACTATGGCTACACCTTC. Translated, it gives CASRENYGYTF.

This clonotype rates as large. The chain joins TRBV6-5 to TRBJ1-5, with TRBD1 matching over 7 bases. V lost 4 bases to trimming and J lost 0 bases; unmatched junction nucleotides: 9. CDR3 length equals 17 residues. Germline V gene data show CDR1 as MNHEY and CDR2 as SVGAGI. In nucleotides, the CDR3 is TGTGCCAGCAGTTGGGGGGTGACAGGGACTAGCAATCAGCCCCAGCATTTT. It specifies CASSWGVTGTSNQPQHF.

The chain has TRBV10-3 and TRBJ1-1; TRBD1 agrees at 8 bases. The CDR3 totals 14 residues. J lost 1 base, V lost 6 bases, and 4 bases had no gene match. CDR1 is ENHRY, CDR2 SYGVKD, per germline. The CDR3 protein is CAIRGGTGNTEAFF. DNA for the CDR3: TGTGCCATCAGGGGGGGGACAGGGAACACTGAAGCTTTCTTT.

In this sample, this clonotype turned up a few times. CDR3 nucleotide sequence: TGTGCCAGCAGTAAGCAGACAGGTTCTGACCCCCAGCATTTT. Its translation is CASSKQTGSDPQHF. The gene calls are TRBV27 and TRBJ1-5; weak D call: TRBD1 (6 bases). Germline CDR1 and CDR2: MNHEY and SMNVEV (reference sequence). The germline V and J ends were trimmed by 5 bases and 10 bases, with 18 bases remaining between them. The CDR3 loop spans 14 amino acids.

This chain connects TRBV5-8 to TRBJ1-2; weak D call: TRBD1 (5 bases). Between the trimmed V and J ends, which lost 0 bases and 7 bases, there was a span of 10 bases. CDR1 is SGHTS and CDR2 is YDEGEE in the germline V gene. CDR3 length equals 13 residues. In nucleotides, the CDR3 is TGTGCCAGCAGCTTGGAGCAGGGCCTTGGCTACACCTTC. It codes for CASSLEQGLGYTF.

This sequence joins TRBV7-2 and TRBJ1-3; tentatively, D is TRBD1 (5 bases). Germline-derived CDR1 and CDR2 are SGHTA and FQGNSA. With 5 bases removed from V and 0 bases from J, the gap between germline ends came to 14 bases. The CDR3 is 16 residues long. As DNA, the CDR3 is TGTGCCAGCAGCGACCGACAGCCACTCTCTGGAAACACCATATATTTT. Its translation: CASSDRQPLSGNTIYF.

The chain uses TRBV12-5 and TRBJ2-3; the D gene is possibly TRBD2 (6 bases). Germline V gives CDR1 LGHNT, CDR2 FRNRAP. The ends were cut back, 1 base at V and 4 bases at J, with 9 bases in the middle. This CDR3 is built from 14 residues. The CDR3 DNA reads TGTGCTAGTGGTTTGGCCCCGGGGGCAGATACGCAGTATTTT. This codes for CASGLAPGADTQYF. Filled out from reference TRBV12-5 and TRBJ2-3, the complete variable domain reads DARVTQTPRHKVTEMGQEVTMRCQPILGHNTVFWYRQTMMQGLELLAYFRNRAPLDDSGMPKDRFSAEMPDATLATLKIQPSEPRDSAVYFCASGLAPGADTQYFGPGTRLTVL.

A single count supports this clonotype. The CDR3 region has the DNA TGTGCTAGTGGTGTCCTCTCCGGGTACACCGGGGAGCTGTTTTTT. Translated, it gives CASGVLSGYTGELFF. The chain couples TRBV12-5 to TRBJ2-2; the D is unclear. CDR1 and CDR2 from the germline V gene are LGHNT and FRNRAP. CDR3 length: 15 residues. The V and J ends lost 5 bases and 3 bases respectively, with 13 bases between them.

The chain recombines TRBV7-9 with TRBJ1-1; D not certain. The V gene's germline CDR1 is SEHNR and CDR2 FQNEAQ (reference sequence). There are 15 residues in the CDR3. The V gene lost 5 bases and the J gene lost 3 bases, with 16 bases spanning the gap. CDR3 amino acids: CASSPRGGLDTEAFF. CDR3 nucleotide sequence: TGTGCCAGCAGCCCACGCGGAGGTTTGGACACTGAAGCTTTCTTT.

This chain links TRBV20-1 with TRBJ1-5, with D possibly matching TRBD1 (5 bases). Trimming pared 3 bases from V and 0 bases from J, leaving 12 bases between. This CDR3 has 15 residues. Germline values: CDR1 DFQATT, CDR2 SNEGSKA (reference sequence). CDR3 DNA sequence: TGCAGTGCTAGCTACGCAGGGACTAGCAATCAGCCCCAGCATTTT. It encodes CSASYAGTSNQPQHF.

This clonotype was counted only a few times. V and J are TRBV7-2 and TRBJ2-1; 8 bases align to TRBD2. The CDR3 is made up of 15 amino acids. The V gene's germline CDR1 is SGHTA and CDR2 FQGNSA. V trimming: 5 bases; J trimming: 5 bases; junction bases outside the gene matches: 8. CDR3 DNA: TGTGCCAGCAGCCGCGGGGGAGCGGGGGACAATGAGCAGTTCTTC. Its protein is CASSRGGAGDNEQFF.

This clonotype was picked up a small number of times. The V and J genes are TRBV6-5 and TRBJ1-1, with D possibly TRBD1 on 5 matching bases. This CDR3 region has 18 residues. V lost 0 bases and J 0 bases, leaving 17 bases between the germline ends. Germline CDR1 reads MNHEY; CDR2 reads SVGAGI. CDR3 in DNA: TGTGCCAGCAGTTACTCTCAGGAGGGGTTCGGGTTGAACACTGAAGCTTTCTTT. Translation gives CASSYSQEGFGLNTEAFF.